The 23 T cell receptor beta chains below were found in one sample sequenced in a study of T cells in Graves' hyperthyroidism and ophthalmopathy. The source material, RNA transcripts, was used to amplify TCR beta CDR3 regions. HTBI primers drove first-round RT-PCR of the TCR CDR3. TCRdb re-derived calls from the multiplex PCR reads in MiXCR, one entry per CDR3 protein. Of around 300,000 distinct CDR3 sequences listed, 12% to 15% were seen once; the top ten hold roughly 7.9%. Sequenced material: blood. The source of these receptors is a woman between 40 and 50 years old with Graves' hyperthyroidism.

In its sample, this clonotype was seen a few times. V and J are TRBV13 and TRBJ2-5, with D tentatively TRBD2 (5 bases). The CDR3 runs to 14 residues. CDR1 is PRHDT and CDR2 is FYEKMQ in the germline V gene (reference sequence). With 1 base removed from V and 5 bases from J, the gap between germline ends came to 11 bases. This CDR3 is CASSLERAGETQYF. In DNA, the CDR3 is TGTGCCAGCAGCTTAGAGAGGGCCGGTGAGACCCAGTACTTC.

About this clonotype itself: A much larger clone is a single base away; this may be a read error. The rearrangement uses TRBV5-1 and TRBJ1-5, with a weak D call TRBD1 (6 bases). The germline V gene has CDR1 SGHRS and CDR2 YFSETQ. The ends were cut back, 0 bases at V and 5 bases at J, with 12 bases in the middle. The CDR3 has 15 residues. This CDR3 reads CASSLEDSPHQPQHF. CDR3 DNA sequence: TGCGCCAGCAGCTTGGAGGACAGCCCTCATCAGCCCCAGCATTTT.

The sample holds many counts of this clonotype. This chain connects TRBV5-1 to TRBJ2-7, with D maybe TRBD1 (6 bases). The CDR3 extends over 15 amino acids. The germline V gene has CDR1 SGHRS and CDR2 YFSETQ. Trimming removed 0 bases at V and 2 bases at J, with 12 bases between. CDR3 loop: CASSLASQGPYEQYF. The CDR3 nucleotides are TGCGCCAGCAGCTTGGCCAGTCAGGGGCCCTACGAGCAGTACTTC.

This clonotype was counted many times. V is TRBV27 and J is TRBJ1-1; D remains ambiguous. Trimming removed 2 bases from V and 4 bases from J, with 11 bases in between. This CDR3 is 14 amino acids long. The germline gives CDR1 MNHEY, CDR2 SMNVEV (reference sequence). The CDR3 sequence is CASSLDRDRTEAFF. The DNA for the CDR3 is TGTGCCAGCAGTTTAGATCGTGATCGCACTGAAGCTTTCTTT.

This clonotype has at least ten counts. The chain has TRBV2 and TRBJ1-2, with D perhaps TRBD1 (6 bases). The CDR3 totals 11 residues. V was clipped by 7 bases and J by 8 bases, with 11 bases between them. Looked up from germline, CDR1 is SNHLY and CDR2 is FYNNEI. CDR3 nucleotides: TGTGCCAGCACGCAGGGGTGGGGCTACACCTTC. Translated: CASTQGWGYTF.

Ten or more counts support this clonotype. The rearrangement links TRBV12-3 or TRBV12-4 to TRBJ2-5, with 8 bases lining up with TRBD1. This CDR3 comprises 16 residues. After removal of 5 bases from V and 4 bases from J, the junction contained 12 bases not matched to a gene. CDR3 coding DNA: TGTGCCAGCAGTAACCCCCACAGGGGGAAGGGAGAGACCCAGTACTTC. This sequence encodes CASSNPHRGKGETQYF.

This clonotype appeared many times. The chain recombines TRBV6-1 with TRBJ1-2; 7 bases align to TRBD1. The length of the CDR3 is 16 residues. Unmatched junction bases numbered 7, after V lost 2 bases and J lost 1 base. Per germline, CDR1 MNHNS and CDR2 SASEGT. The CDR3 loop is CASSERQGRGNYGYTF. The CDR3 nucleotides are TGTGCCAGCAGTGAAAGACAGGGTCGGGGTAACTATGGCTACACCTTC.

This clonotype was counted many times. The gene calls are TRBV6-1 and TRBJ2-7; tentatively, D is TRBD2 (7 bases). There are 18 residues in the CDR3. Germline V gene lookup returns CDR1 MNHNS and CDR2 SASEGT. Trimming pared 4 bases from V and 3 bases from J, leaving 25 bases between. In DNA, the CDR3 is TGTGCCAGCAGTGGTACTAGACTAGCTCCAGGGGAGGTCTACGAGCAGTACTTC. Amino acids: CASSGTRLAPGEVYEQYF.

This clonotype was recorded at least ten times. This chain links TRBV7-9 with TRBJ2-6; unclear D gene. Looked up from germline, CDR1 is SEHNR and CDR2 is FQNEAQ (reference sequence). Trimming pared 1 base from V and 3 bases from J, leaving 7 bases between. This CDR3 contains 15 residues. The CDR3 nucleotides read TGTGCCAGCAGCTTAGAGGATCGTGGGGCCAACGTCCTGACTTTC. It codes for CASSLEDRGANVLTF.

This clonotype was detected ten times or more. The V gene is TRBV27, the J gene TRBJ1-2, with unresolved D. The CDR3 consists of 15 residues. Germline assignment: CDR1 MNHEY and CDR2 SMNVEV (reference sequence). Trimming shortened V by 0 bases and J by 7 bases, and 15 bases separated the two germline ends. The CDR3 DNA follows: TGTGCCAGCAGTTTATCGATTGCCTCCTCTCGTGGCTACACCTTC. It specifies CASSLSIASSRGYTF.

This clonotype was counted many times. This sequence joins TRBV18 and TRBJ1-1, with a weak D call TRBD1 (5 bases). V was clipped by 6 bases and J by 1 base, with 15 bases between them. This CDR3 is 15 amino acids long. Germline CDR1 reads KGHSH; CDR2 reads LQKENI. The DNA of the CDR3 is TGTGCCAGCTCTTATACACAGGACCAGAACACTGAAGCTTTCTTT. Encoded protein: CASSYTQDQNTEAFF. Variable domain in full (rest from reference TRBV18 and TRBJ1-1): NAGVMQNPRHLVRRRGQEARLRCSPMKGHSHVYWYRQLPEEGLKFMVYLQKENIIDESGMPKERFSAEFPKEGPSILRIQQVVRGDSAAYFCASSYTQDQNTEAFFGQGTRLTVV.

Many counts were recorded for this clonotype. CDR3 sequence: CASNRVYEQYF. The CDR3 DNA reads TGTGCCAGCAACAGGGTCTACGAGCAGTACTTC. The rearrangement links TRBV2 to TRBJ2-7; TRBD1 might be the D (6 bases). The CDR3 consists of 11 residues. Germline V CDR1 and CDR2: SNHLY, FYNNEI. V was clipped by 7 bases and J by 3 bases, with 7 bases between them.

This clonotype has just a few counts. The junction and the germline gene differ at one end; a read error may be behind it. This sequence joins TRBV27 and TRBJ2-5, with TRBD2 identical over 7 bases. The germline CDR1 and CDR2 sequences are MNHEY and SMNVEV (reference sequence). The CDR3 spans 13 residues. The CDR3 loop reads CASSFEAGEPRSF. DNA for the CDR3: TGTGCCAGCAGTTTCGAGGCGGGAGAGCCCCGGTCCTTC.

This clonotype was seen a single time. This rearrangement joins TRBV20-1 to TRBJ2-1; 12 nucleotides align to TRBD2. V was clipped by 0 bases and J by 8 bases; unmatched bases: 11. This CDR3 has 17 amino acids. The germline V gene encodes CDR1 DFQATT and CDR2 SNEGSKA (reference sequence). The CDR3 DNA reads TGCAGTGCTAGAGAACGGGCGGCTAGCGGGAGGGCCGATGAGCAGTTCTTC. Its protein product is CSARERAASGRADEQFF.

This clonotype appeared many times. J is TRBJ2-5 and V is TRBV3-1; 10 bases align to TRBD2. The CDR3 has 13 residues. Unmatched junction bases numbered 2, after V lost 0 bases and J lost 10 bases. Germline lookup yields CDR1 LGHDT and CDR2 YNNKEL (reference sequence). The CDR3 sequence is CASSQELAGYQYF. CDR3 sequence (DNA): TGTGCCAGCAGCCAAGAACTAGCGGGATACCAGTACTTC.

Regarding this clonotype: This may stem from a read error, because a much larger clone lies one nucleotide away. The V gene is TRBV3-1, the J gene TRBJ2-1; no reliable D call. The CDR3 is 15 amino acids. Germline V gives CDR1 LGHDT, CDR2 YNNKEL (reference sequence). The V end lost 1 base, the J end lost 8 bases, and 15 bases lay between the germline ends. The CDR3 protein is CASSQGGLASDEQFF. As DNA, the CDR3 is TGTGCCAGCAGCCAAGGGGGATTAGCATCGGATGAGCAGTTCTTC.

This clonotype appeared a few times. The chain recombines TRBV10-2 with TRBJ2-6, with D possibly matching TRBD1 (6 bases). CDR1 is WSHSY, CDR2 SAAADI, per germline. V was trimmed by 3 bases and J by 1 base, leaving 10 bases between them. The CDR3 has 16 amino acids. This chain's CDR3 is CASSDSTGSGANVLTF. CDR3 coding DNA: TGCGCCAGCAGTGACTCTACAGGGTCTGGGGCCAACGTCCTGACTTTC.

This clonotype appeared many times. The chain couples TRBV4-2 to TRBJ1-1; D ambiguous. The V end lost 2 bases, the J end lost 0 bases, and 7 bases lay between the germline ends. CDR3 length equals 14 residues. The germline gives CDR1 LGHNA, CDR2 YNFKEQ. As DNA, the CDR3 is TGTGCCAGCAGCCAAAATAGACTGAACACTGAAGCTTTCTTT. Protein sequence: CASSQNRLNTEAFF.

This clonotype occurred many times. V and J are TRBV12-3 or TRBV12-4 and TRBJ1-5, with TRBD1 as a possible D gene (6 bases). The V and J ends lost 5 bases and 6 bases respectively, with 14 bases between them. The CDR3 has 14 residues. The CDR3 region has the DNA TGTGCCAGCAGTGCGGACAGAGGATTTCAGCCCCAGCATTTT. Translating gives CASSADRGFQPQHF.

This clonotype was picked up a small number of times. V usage is TRBV4-2 and J usage is TRBJ1-6, with TRBD1 matching over 7 bases. This CDR3 contains 16 residues. J lost 2 bases, V lost 4 bases, and 5 bases had no gene match. Germline V CDR1 and CDR2: LGHNA, YNFKEQ. CDR3 in DNA: TGTGCCAGCAGCCTCCACGGGACAGCCTATAATTCACCCCTCCACTTT. This gives the protein CASSLHGTAYNSPLHF.

This clonotype was observed a handful of times. The chain combines TRBV6-1 with TRBJ2-3; the D is unclear. The ends were cut back, 8 bases at V and 3 bases at J, with 6 bases in the middle. This CDR3 comprises 11 residues. Germline CDR1 is MNHNS and CDR2 is SASEGT. This chain's CDR3 is CASGWTDTQYF. The CDR3 coding sequence is TGTGCCAGCGGGTGGACAGATACGCAGTATTTT.

This clonotype was seen at least ten times. The chain has TRBV12-3 or TRBV12-4 and TRBJ2-7; TRBD1 aligns across 8 bases. Trimming removed 3 bases from V and 4 bases from J; junction bases left unmatched: 5. This CDR3 contains 14 residues. The CDR3 sequence: CASSFSDRGYEQYF. The CDR3 DNA reads TGTGCCAGCAGTTTCTCTGACAGGGGATACGAGCAGTACTTC.

Only a few counts were recorded for this clonotype. The chain has TRBV20-1 and TRBJ1-5; D might be TRBD1 (5 bases). V was pared by 3 bases and J by 7 bases, with 13 bases between. Per the germline V gene, CDR1 is DFQATT and CDR2 is SNEGSKA (reference sequence). This CDR3 region has 13 residues. In nucleotides, the CDR3 is TGCAGTGCTAGTTCAGGGTCGGGGCAGCCCCAGCATTTT. Protein sequence: CSASSGSGQPQHF.